This TCR beta chain was profiled in a study of breast tumors, draining lymph nodes, adjacent tissues. Comment on this clonotype: Its antigen is still unknown. A much more abundant neighbour one base away suggests this may be a read error. Here the CDR3 omits its conserved ending phenylalanine or tryptophan, so a read error is the likely source.

Axillary draining lymph nodes of breast cancer patients supplied the node samples. MiXCR was run by TCRdb on the multiplex PCR reads, yielding one entry per CDR3 protein. The table lists about 150,000 distinct CDR3 sequences, about 22% of them singletons. CDR3 length equals 15 residues. Germline V lookup: CDR1 SEHNR, CDR2 FQNEAQ (reference sequence). V was shortened by 1 base and J by 7 bases, with 13 bases between the two germline ends. Study-level findings and limits: Tumor TCR diversity was below lymph nodes but above nontumor tissue. Findings are consistent with lymph node origin and intratumoral expansion of most tumor T cells.

This rearrangement joins TRBV7-9 to TRBJ1-4, with TRBD1 as a possible D gene (5 bases). The sequence came from a female donor with breast cancer. Some clones in this sample may be carry-over from other donors' samples. Sample: axillary lymph node tissue. DNA of the CDR3: TGTGCCAGCAGCTTAGGAACAGGTTCCGCTGAAAAACTGTTTTCT. Amino acids: CASSLGTGSAEKLFS.